The 23 T cell receptor beta chains listed next were all sequenced from one sample in a study of OX40 agonist ivuxolimab in advanced cancers. Some clones are missing from TCRdb's copy, which holds only in-frame ones; the method was immunoSEQ multiplex PCR. The sample lists tens of thousands of clones, 84% occurring once. The sequencing here drew on CD4+ or CD8+ T cells sorted from blood, taken in a trial of the OX40 agonist ivuxolimab. The source of these receptors is an adult with an advanced solid tumor such as melanoma, head and neck, liver or kidney cancer.

The chain recombines TRBV11-1 with TRBJ2-3; the match to TRBD2 covers 9 bases. There are 18 residues in the CDR3. The germline V gene has CDR1 SGHAT and CDR2 FQDESV (reference sequence). With V trimmed by 1 base and J by 3 bases, 11 bases remained unmatched. The CDR3 is CASSLGRGAGGQTDTQYF. Written as DNA, the CDR3 is TGTGCCAGCAGCTTAGGCCGAGGCGCGGGAGGGCAAACAGATACGCAGTATTTT.

The chain uses TRBV19 and TRBJ2-2, with 7 positions matching TRBD2. V trimming: 8 bases; J trimming: 0 bases; junction bases outside the gene matches: 9. Germline V gene data show CDR1 as LNHDA and CDR2 as SQIVND (reference sequence). The CDR3 sequence is 16 residues long. CDR3 coding DNA: TGTGCCAGTCAGGACCGGGGAGGGCCGAACACCGGGGAGCTGTTTTTT. The encoded protein is CASQDRGGPNTGELFF.

The V gene is TRBV9, the J gene TRBJ1-5; TRBD1 is a possible D gene (5 bases). Trimming removed 0 bases at V and 1 base at J, with 8 bases between. The V gene's germline CDR1 is SGDLS and CDR2 YYNGEE. There are 15 residues in the CDR3. The CDR3 nucleotides read TGTGCCAGCAGCGTAGACACAGGCAGCAATCAGCCCCAGCATTTT. Translated: CASSVDTGSNQPQHF.

A few counts support this clone. The chain uses TRBV7-6 and TRBJ2-3; D remains unclear. Germline lookup yields CDR1 SGHVS and CDR2 FNYEAQ. The CDR3 is made up of 11 amino acids. The V gene lost 3 bases and the J gene lost 6 bases, with 4 bases spanning the gap. CDR3 coding DNA: TGTGCCAGCAGCTTTACGGATACGCAGTATTTT. Translated, it gives CASSFTDTQYF.

The chain uses TRBV2 and TRBJ2-7; a weak D match, TRBD2 (6 bases). The CDR3 consists of 15 residues. Trimming took off 4 bases at V and 0 bases at J, with 13 bases between the two ends. CDR1 is SNHLY and CDR2 is FYNNEI in the germline V gene. This CDR3 is CASSGWRGVSYEQYF. The CDR3 coding sequence is TGTGCCAGCAGTGGTTGGCGGGGAGTCTCCTACGAGCAGTACTTC.

CDR3 protein: CASSIQGVNTGELFF. The CDR3 coding sequence is TGTGCCAGCAGTATACAGGGGGTGAACACCGGGGAGCTGTTTTTT. The chain couples TRBV6-1 to TRBJ2-2; 8 nucleotides match TRBD1. V was clipped by 5 bases and J by 1 base; unmatched bases: 3. The CDR3 is 15 residues long. Germline V gives CDR1 MNHNS, CDR2 SASEGT.

The chain couples TRBV6-6 to TRBJ1-1; 7 nucleotides line up with TRBD1. CDR1 is MNHNY, CDR2 SVGAGI, per germline (reference sequence). This CDR3 region has 15 residues. V shed 0 bases and J 2 bases; nucleotides not matched to a gene: 3. In nucleotides, the CDR3 is TGTGCCAGCAGTTACTCGGGGACAGATAACACTGAAGCTTTCTTT. It yields the protein CASSYSGTDNTEAFF.

The chain couples TRBV7-2 to TRBJ2-1; TRBD2 aligns across 9 bases. The CDR3 length is 14 residues. Germline V CDR1 and CDR2: SGHTA, FQGNSA. With 5 bases clipped from V and 9 bases from J, the junction kept 8 bases outside the gene matches. The CDR3 DNA sequence: TGTGCCAGCAGCAGGCTTAGCGGGGGAACTGAGCAGTTCTTC. Translation gives CASSRLSGGTEQFF.

The V call is TRBV5-1, the J call TRBJ2-5, with 7 bases identical to TRBD1. Trimming took 1 base from V and 5 from J; bases not matched to a gene: 8. The CDR3 totals 15 residues. Germline loops: CDR1 SGHRS, CDR2 YFSETQ. This CDR3 is CASSLSTGTVETQYF. In DNA form, the CDR3 reads TGCGCCAGCAGCTTGTCGACAGGGACGGTGGAGACCCAGTACTTC.

This chain links TRBV15 with TRBJ1-4, with D hard to call. The ends were cut back, 0 bases at V and 7 bases at J, with 12 bases in the middle. Germline values: CDR1 LNHNV, CDR2 YYDKDF (reference sequence). The length of the CDR3 is 15 residues. Here the CDR3 reads CATSREGGDSEKLFF. For the CDR3, the DNA is TGTGCCACCAGCAGAGAGGGCGGGGATAGTGAAAAACTGTTTTTT.

The rearrangement links TRBV7-3 to TRBJ1-3; D not certain. The V gene's germline CDR1 is SGHTA and CDR2 FQGTGA. This CDR3 spans 16 amino acids. V gave up 0 bases and J gave up 0 bases, with 9 bases separating them. The CDR3 spells CASSLTADSSGNTIYF. Written as DNA, the CDR3 is TGTGCCAGCAGCTTAACAGCAGACTCCTCTGGAAACACCATATATTTT.

This clone showed up just once. The chain carries TRBV4-3 and TRBJ2-7; 7 bases are shared with TRBD2. J gave up 9 bases and V 4 bases, and 15 bases lay outside the gene matches. The CDR3 extends over 15 amino acids. The germline V gene encodes CDR1 LGHNA and CDR2 YSLEER. CDR3 in amino acids: CASSLRLAEFNAQYF. DNA for the CDR3: TGCGCCAGCAGCCTTAGACTAGCCGAGTTTAATGCGCAGTACTTC.

J is TRBJ1-5 and V is TRBV7-2, with unresolved D. Trimming pared 5 bases from V and 1 base from J, leaving 12 bases between. This CDR3 is 15 amino acids long. In germline, CDR1 is SGHTA, CDR2 FQGNSA. CDR3 DNA: TGTGCCAGCAGCCCAGGAGTGACCAGCAATCAGCCCCAGCATTTT. Translation: CASSPGVTSNQPQHF.

The chain joins TRBV9 to TRBJ1-4, with TRBD1 identical over 7 bases. CDR3 size: 16 residues. V gave up 3 bases and J gave up 8 bases; unmatched junction bases: 13. In germline, CDR1 is SGDLS, CDR2 YYNGEE. The DNA for the CDR3 is TGTGCCAGCAGCGAAGCCTACGGACAGGTGGGAGAAAAACTGTTTTTT. This gives the protein CASSEAYGQVGEKLFF.

This chain uses TRBV7-2 with TRBJ1-1; D might be TRBD1 (6 bases). CDR1 is SGHTA and CDR2 is FQGNSA in the germline V gene. The CDR3 has 14 residues. Trimming took 1 base from V and 3 from J, leaving 9 bases between them. Written as DNA, the CDR3 is TGTGCCAGCAGCTTAGAGCCAGGGGACACTGAAGCTTTCTTT. Protein product: CASSLEPGDTEAFF. Using reference TRBV7-2 and TRBJ1-1 for the parts outside the CDR3, the full variable domain is GAGVSQSPSNKVTEKGKDVELRCDPISGHTALYWYRQSLGQGLEFLIYFQGNSAPDKSGLPSDRFSAERTGGSVSTLTIQRTQQEDSAVYLCASSLEPGDTEAFFGQGTRLTVV.

The rearrangement joins TRBV11-3 to TRBJ2-2; D is ambiguous. The V gene's germline CDR1 is SGHNT and CDR2 YENEEA. The CDR3 contains 13 residues. V lost 4 bases, J lost 4 bases, and 7 bases lay in between. CDR3 sequence: CASSSAVTGELFF. The CDR3 DNA reads as TGTGCCAGCAGCTCCGCAGTCACCGGGGAGCTGTTTTTT. The complete variable domain, with remaining parts taken from reference TRBV11-3 and TRBJ2-2, reads EAGVVQSPRYKIIEKKQPVAFWCNPISGHNTLYWYLQNLGQGPELLIRYENEEAVDDSQLPKDRFSAERLKGVDSTLKIQPAELGDSAVYLCASSSAVTGELFFGEGSRLTVL.

This clone was seen only once. The genes are TRBV21-1 and TRBJ1-5. TRBV21-1 is recorded as a pseudogene. This CDR3 is built from 14 residues. The CDR3 sequence: CASGSMVASQPQHF. The CDR3 bases are TGTGCCAGCGGGTCTATGGTGGCTAGTCAGCCCCAGCATTTT.

CDR3 region: CASSLSGGVYGYTF. The CDR3 DNA follows: TGCGCCAGCAGCTTGTCAGGGGGCGTCTATGGCTACACCTTC. The chain couples TRBV5-1 to TRBJ1-2; 8 nucleotides match TRBD1. CDR3 length: 14 residues. V trimming: 1 base; J trimming: 4 bases; junction bases outside the gene matches: 3. CDR1 is SGHRS, CDR2 YFSETQ, per germline.

V and J are TRBV4-1 and TRBJ2-3; TRBD2 is a possible D gene (6 bases). Deletions cut 2 bases from V and 0 bases from J, with 15 bases between. Per germline, CDR1 MGHRA and CDR2 YSYEKL. The CDR3 runs 17 residues. The CDR3 DNA follows: TGCGCCAGCAGCCAAATCCTGGGAGGTGCTAGCACAGATACGCAGTATTTT. It encodes CASSQILGGASTDTQYF.

The CDR3 DNA reads TGTGCCAGCAGTGATCTCTATCAGCCCCAGCATTTT. Its translation: CASSDLYQPQHF. The V and J genes are TRBV2 and TRBJ1-5; D gene ambiguous. This CDR3 contains 12 residues. The germline V gene encodes CDR1 SNHLY and CDR2 FYNNEI. Trimming removed 3 bases at V and 5 bases at J, with 5 bases between.

The chain combines TRBV7-2 with TRBJ1-2; the match to TRBD1 covers 7 bases. The length of the CDR3 is 15 residues. Germline CDR1 is SGHTA and CDR2 is FQGNSA. Trimming took 4 bases from V and 4 from J; bases not matched to a gene: 9. The CDR3 nucleotides are TGTGCCAGCAGCTACCGAGAAGGGGGCGCCTATGGCTACACCTTC. Translation gives CASSYREGGAYGYTF.

This clone has a single count. The chain carries TRBV2 and TRBJ1-5; no firm D call. The CDR3 length is 14 residues. Trimming shortened V by 6 bases and J by 1 base, and 10 bases separated the two germline ends. The germline CDR1 and CDR2 sequences are SNHLY and FYNNEI. This CDR3 reads CASRLGGSNQPQHF. CDR3 DNA sequence: TGTGCCAGCAGGTTAGGTGGGAGCAATCAGCCCCAGCATTTT.

The chain combines TRBV18 with TRBJ2-3, with 11 positions matching TRBD1. Trimming took 2 bases from V and 2 from J; bases not matched to a gene: 3. CDR1 is KGHSH and CDR2 is LQKENI in the germline V gene. The CDR3 contains 16 residues. The CDR3 DNA sequence: TGTGCCAGCTCACCAGGGGACAGGGGGGTCACAGATACGCAGTATTTT. It encodes CASSPGDRGVTDTQYF.